Given below is one T cell receptor beta chain in context. Generated by immunoSEQ multiplex PCR, the TCRdb table keeps only in-frame clones and is missing some. The sample carries under 200,000 clones, approximately 79% recorded once. Trimming stripped 0 bases from V and 6 bases from J, with 12 bases between. The CDR3 is made up of 16 amino acids. CDR1 and CDR2 from the germline V gene are MNHEY and SVGAGI. This entry is derived from a study of blood T cell repertoires in COVID-19. The TCR comes from a man between 25 and 39 years old with active or convalescent COVID-19. The chain carries TRBV6-5 and TRBJ1-6; TRBD1 might be the D (5 bases). Sequencing was performed on peripheral blood. The DNA for the CDR3 is TGTGCCAGCAGTTACTCTAGGACGGGGGTTAATTCACCCCTCCACTTT. Amino acid sequence: CASSYSRTGVNSPLHF.